These 14 T cell receptor beta chains were all obtained from the same sample, sequenced in a study of blood T cell repertoires in COVID-19. Libraries were prepared by immunoSEQ multiplex PCR; TCRdb keeps only in-frame clonotypes and omits some of them. Of roughly 330,000 clones in the sample, about 87% were seen once. The sample taken for sequencing was peripheral blood. The receptors shown here come from a man aged 25-45 years with COVID-19, enrolled during active disease.

The chain combines TRBV21-1 with TRBJ2-3; the table's D gene call, TRBD1, was not cross checked with the DNA. TRBV21-1 is a pseudogene segment. The CDR3 sequence is 17 residues long. CDR3 sequence (DNA): TGTGCCAGCAGCAAAGCGGCAGGGGAGTACCTCACAGATACGCAGTATTTT. Its protein is CASSKAAGEYLTDTQYF.

This clone came up once. The CDR3, as DNA: TGTGCCAGCAGCCCCCGGGGAGACAGGCCCACTGAAGCTTTCTTT. Translating gives CASSPRGDRPTEAFF. The J gene is TRBJ1-1, the V gene TRBV9; D may be TRBD1 (6 bases). Germline CDR1 reads SGDLS; CDR2 reads YYNGEE. The CDR3 spans 15 residues. Trimming stripped 4 bases from V and 4 bases from J, with 17 bases between.

This clone was detected many times. V gene TRBV19 combines with J gene TRBJ2-2; 8 bases fit TRBD2. This CDR3 spans 17 amino acids. J was trimmed by 2 bases and V by 6 bases; bases with no gene match: 11. Germline CDR1 reads LNHDA; CDR2 reads SQIVND (reference sequence). CDR3 DNA sequence: TGTGCCAGTAGAATTCGGGGGGGCACCGTAAACACCGGGGAGCTGTTTTTT. This codes for CASRIRGGTVNTGELFF.

The J gene is TRBJ2-5, the V gene TRBV3-1 (or the pseudogene TRBV3-2), with 8 bases matching TRBD2. V was pared by 6 bases and J by 2 bases, with 8 bases of the junction left unmatched. Germline V gene data show CDR1 as LGHDT and CDR2 as YNNKEL (reference sequence). The CDR3 is 15 residues long. CDR3 coding DNA: TGTGCCAGCAGTCGTTATACGGGAGGGCAAGAGACCCAGTACTTC. Its translation: CASSRYTGGQETQYF.

The chain uses TRBV4-3 and TRBJ1-2; 8 bases match TRBD1. In germline, CDR1 is LGHNA, CDR2 YSLEER. Trimming at V came to 4 bases and at J to 2 bases, leaving 3 bases not matched to a gene. The CDR3 contains 14 residues. The CDR3 here is CASSPRTGNYGYTF. The DNA of the CDR3 is TGCGCCAGCAGCCCAAGGACAGGGAACTATGGCTACACCTTC.

V is TRBV5-1 and J is TRBJ1-1, with D hard to call. Germline lookup yields CDR1 SGHRS and CDR2 YFSETQ. This CDR3 contains 13 residues. Trimming cost V 4 bases and J 8 bases, with 15 bases left between them. Written as DNA, the CDR3 is TGCGCCAGCAGCACTTACACGGAGCTCGAAGCTTTCTTT. Amino acids: CASSTYTELEAFF.

Concerning this clone itself: One end of the junction does not line up with germline, which may come from a read error. The chain employs TRBV19 and TRBJ2-6, with D perhaps matching TRBD2 (5 bases). The germline gives CDR1 LNHDA, CDR2 SQIVND (reference sequence). The CDR3 runs to 13 residues. CDR3 in amino acids: CASSIAGLTHAAF. In nucleotides, the CDR3 is TGTGCCAGTAGTATAGCCGGACTTACCCATGCGGCTTTC. The entire variable domain, with the rest obtained from reference TRBV19 and TRBJ2-6, is as follows: DGGITQSPKYLFRKEGQNVTLSCEQNLNHDAMYWYRQDPGQGLRLIYYSQIVNDFQKGDIAEGYSVSREKKESFPLTVTSAQKNPTAFYLCASSIAGLTHAAFGAGSRLTVL.

The CDR3 DNA is TGTGCCAGCAGTTTGGAATCCGGGTCGTACGAGCAGTACTTC. The encoded protein is CASSLESGSYEQYF. The chain carries TRBV27 and TRBJ2-7; no firm D call. The germline V gene encodes CDR1 MNHEY and CDR2 SMNVEV (reference sequence). V dropped 3 bases and J dropped 4 bases, with 13 bases sitting between them. CDR3 length: 14 residues.

This clone was counted only a few times. This chain links TRBV7-2 with TRBJ1-5; a weak D match, TRBD1 (6 bases). CDR3 length: 13 amino acids. Per germline, CDR1 SGHTA and CDR2 FQGNSA. The ends were cut back, 1 base at V and 9 bases at J, with 10 bases in the middle. The CDR3 DNA follows: TGTGCCAGCAGCTTAGGTAGGGGGGGGCCCCAGCATTTT. Its translation: CASSLGRGGPQHF.

The chain links TRBV4-3 to TRBJ1-2; D gene unclear. Looked up from germline, CDR1 is LGHNA and CDR2 is YSLEER. This CDR3 contains 15 residues. V was pared by 1 base and J by 3 bases, with 12 bases between. The DNA of the CDR3 is TGCGCCAGCAGCCAAGTCGACCGGAGGGACTATGGCTACACCTTC. It translates to CASSQVDRRDYGYTF.

The CDR3 loop is CASSSPKAGAGETQYF. The CDR3 bases are TGTGCCAGCAGTTCCCCAAAAGCGGGAGCGGGAGAGACCCAGTACTTC. The chain has TRBV27 and TRBJ2-5, with 8 positions matching TRBD2. This CDR3 has 16 residues. Germline assignment: CDR1 MNHEY and CDR2 SMNVEV (reference sequence). With 4 bases clipped from V and 4 bases from J, the junction kept 11 bases outside the gene matches.

This clone has a handful of counts. V and J are TRBV12-5 and TRBJ1-1; maybe TRBD1 (6 bases). The CDR3 length is 16 residues. V was cut by 5 bases and J by 3 bases, with 19 bases left in between. CDR1 LGHNT and CDR2 FRNRAP come from the germline V gene. The CDR3 reads CASGPPRQDWDTEAFF. The DNA for the CDR3 is TGTGCTAGTGGTCCCCCCCGACAGGATTGGGACACTGAAGCTTTCTTT.

This chain uses TRBV5-5 with TRBJ1-1; D gene uncertain. V was shortened by 4 bases and J by 0 bases, with 13 bases between the two germline ends. Germline CDR1 SGHKS, CDR2 YYEKEE (reference sequence). The CDR3 runs to 15 residues. The DNA of the CDR3 is TGTGCCAGCAGCCTAACTTTCACCCTGAACACTGAAGCTTTCTTT. This translates into CASSLTFTLNTEAFF.

This clone was counted a single time. This rearrangement joins TRBV25-1 to TRBJ1-3; D not resolved. The CDR3 consists of 14 residues. Germline loops: CDR1 MGHDK, CDR2 SYGVNS. Deletions cut 6 bases from V and 0 bases from J, with 9 bases between. Written as DNA, the CDR3 is TGTGCCAGCAGGGCCTGGCCCTCTGGAAACACCATATATTTT. As protein: CASRAWPSGNTIYF.